This T cell receptor beta chain was found in a study of cytomegalovirus exposure and HLA in healthy donors. The assay was immunoSEQ multiplex PCR, and TCRdb's table has in-frame clones only and misses some. The data contain 250,000 to 400,000 clones, roughly 87% of them singletons. Germline V CDR1 and CDR2: SGHDN, FVKESK. V was trimmed by 2 bases and J by 1 base, leaving 6 bases between them. The length of the CDR3 is 13 residues. The sequence was obtained from a woman aged 25 to 39 in good health and CMV-seropositive. The chain has TRBV14 and TRBJ2-7; D uncertain. The sample taken for sequencing was PBMCs. This CDR3 reads CASSQYRSYEQYF. The CDR3 coding sequence is TGTGCCAGCAGCCAATACCGGTCCTACGAGCAGTACTTC.